The 2 T cell receptor beta chains below all came from one sample that was sequenced in a study of tumor-infiltrating lymphocytes in oesophageal squamous cell carcinoma. TCRdb fed the PCR reads into MiXCR, producing one record per CDR3 protein. The table lists roughly 17,000 distinct CDR3 sequences, roughly 40% of them singletons. The sequencing input was normal esophageal tissue next to the tumor. The receptor set was obtained from a female donor with esophageal squamous cell carcinoma.

The chain is built from TRBV11-2 and TRBJ2-1; 11 bases are a match to TRBD2. Per the germline V gene, CDR1 is SGHAT and CDR2 is FQNNGV. The CDR3 totals 15 residues. The V gene end was trimmed by 5 bases and the J gene end by 8 bases; junction bases not matched to a gene: 8. The CDR3 nucleotides read TGTGCCAGCAGCCCAATAGGGACTAGCGGATATGAGCAGTTCTTC. This encodes CASSPIGTSGYEQFF.

On this clonotype: A much larger clone differs from this one at a single base, so this may be a read error. The rearrangement uses TRBV5-1 and TRBJ2-3; TRBD2 matches 7 bases. This CDR3 is 14 amino acids long. CDR1 is SGHRS and CDR2 is YFSETQ in the germline V gene. Trimming removed 7 bases from V and 14 bases from J; junction bases left unmatched: 19. This CDR3 reads CASGLTLASGELYF. CDR3 coding DNA: TGCGCCAGCGGGTTGACACTAGCGAGCGGGGAGCTGTATTTT. The full variable domain, its missing parts supplied by reference TRBV5-1 and TRBJ2-3, is KAGVTQTPRYLIKTRGQQVTLSCSPISGHRSVSWYQQTPGQGLQFLFEYFSETQRNKGNFPGRFSGRQFSNSRSEMNVSTLELGDSALYLCASGLTLASGELYFGPGTRLTVL.